This T cell receptor beta chain was recorded in a study of breast tumors, draining lymph nodes, adjacent tissues. Study-level points and caveats: Compared with basal-like, luminal-like tumors shared significantly more repertoire with nontumor tissue. Most tumor T cells seemingly derive from lymph node, then expand in tumor. Compared with lymph nodes, tumors were less diverse; compared with nontumor tissue, more. The lymph node origin of tumor T cells was framed as consistent with a hypothesis, not demonstrated.

TCRdb itself ran the multiplex PCR reads through MiXCR, one entry per CDR3 protein. Of around 190,000 distinct CDR3 sequences listed, 30% to 35% were seen once; the top ten hold about 4%. In regard to this clonotype: Its target is not known.

Axillary draining lymph nodes of breast cancer patients supplied the node samples. The CDR3 runs 14 residues. V lost 7 bases and J lost 7, with 19 bases in between. Per germline, CDR1 MNHNS and CDR2 SASEGT. This clonotype originated in a female donor with breast cancer. Some clones in this sample may be carry-over from other donors' samples. The chain is built from TRBV6-1 and TRBJ1-2; D unclear. Sequencing input: axillary lymph node tissue. The CDR3, as DNA: TGTGCCAGCACCCCCGGGCGGGGAAATCGTGGCTACACCTTC. Translated: CASTPGRGNRGYTF.